This T cell receptor (beta chain) was retrieved from a study of shared clonotypes between healthy human individuals. This CDR3 is 14 amino acids long. The V end lost 6 bases, the J end lost 0 bases, and 14 bases lay between the germline ends. The germline CDR1 and CDR2 sequences are SQVTM and ANQGSEA. Here immunoSEQ multiplex PCR was the method, and the copy in TCRdb shows in-frame clones only, minus some. The data contain approximately 250,000 clones, approximately 70% of them singletons. This receptor was obtained from a man under 40 in good health. Sequenced input: memory CD4+ T cells sorted from blood. Subset denoted: CD45RA-negative fraction. This chain connects TRBV29-1 to TRBJ1-1, with D maybe TRBD1 (6 bases). The CDR3 sequence: CSVEGGMMNTEAFF. The CDR3 DNA sequence: TGCAGCGTGGAGGGGGGTATGATGAACACTGAAGCTTTCTTT.